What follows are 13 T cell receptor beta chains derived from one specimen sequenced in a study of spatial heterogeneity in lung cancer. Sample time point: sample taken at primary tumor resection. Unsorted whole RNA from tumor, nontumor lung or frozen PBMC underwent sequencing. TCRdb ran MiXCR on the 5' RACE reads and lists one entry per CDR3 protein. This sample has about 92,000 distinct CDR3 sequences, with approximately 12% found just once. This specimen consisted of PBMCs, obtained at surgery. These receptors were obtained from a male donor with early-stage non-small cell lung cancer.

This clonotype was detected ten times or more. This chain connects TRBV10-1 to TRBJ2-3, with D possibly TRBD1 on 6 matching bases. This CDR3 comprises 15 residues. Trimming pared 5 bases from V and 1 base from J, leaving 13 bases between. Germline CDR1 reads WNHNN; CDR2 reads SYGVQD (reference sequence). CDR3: CASSPGERGTDTQYF. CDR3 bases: TGCGCCAGCAGTCCAGGGGAACGGGGCACAGATACGCAGTATTTT.

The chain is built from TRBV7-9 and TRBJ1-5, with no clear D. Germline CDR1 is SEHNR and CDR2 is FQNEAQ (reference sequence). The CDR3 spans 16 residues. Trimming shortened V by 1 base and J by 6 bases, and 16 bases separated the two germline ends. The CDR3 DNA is TGTGCCAGCAGCTTAGGTGAAGGCACACGGGGTCAGCCCCAGCATTTT. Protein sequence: CASSLGEGTRGQPQHF.

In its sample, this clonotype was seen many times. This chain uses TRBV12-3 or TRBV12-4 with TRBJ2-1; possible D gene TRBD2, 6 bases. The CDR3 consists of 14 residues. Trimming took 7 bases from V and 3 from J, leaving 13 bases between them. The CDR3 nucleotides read TGTGCCAGCACCCTGCGCGGGATCTACAATGAGCAGTTCTTC. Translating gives CASTLRGIYNEQFF.

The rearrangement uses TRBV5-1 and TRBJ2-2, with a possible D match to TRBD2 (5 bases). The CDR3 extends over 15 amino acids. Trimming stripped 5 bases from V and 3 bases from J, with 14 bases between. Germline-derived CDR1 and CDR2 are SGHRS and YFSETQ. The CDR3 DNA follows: TGCGCCAGCAGGCCTACCCTGGGAGACACCGGGGAGCTGTTTTTT. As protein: CASRPTLGDTGELFF.

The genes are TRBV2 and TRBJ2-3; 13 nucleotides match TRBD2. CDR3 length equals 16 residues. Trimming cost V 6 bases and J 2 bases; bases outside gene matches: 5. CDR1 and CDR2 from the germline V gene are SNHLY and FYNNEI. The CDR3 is CASRGTSGDLTDTQYF. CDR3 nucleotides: TGTGCCAGCAGAGGGACTAGCGGGGACCTCACAGATACGCAGTATTTT.

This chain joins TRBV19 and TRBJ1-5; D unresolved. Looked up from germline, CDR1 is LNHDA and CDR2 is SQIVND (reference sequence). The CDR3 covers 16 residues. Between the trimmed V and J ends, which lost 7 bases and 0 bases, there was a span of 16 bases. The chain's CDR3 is CASTDLLGNSNQPQHF. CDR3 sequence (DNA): TGTGCCAGTACCGACCTGTTGGGGAATAGCAATCAGCCCCAGCATTTT.

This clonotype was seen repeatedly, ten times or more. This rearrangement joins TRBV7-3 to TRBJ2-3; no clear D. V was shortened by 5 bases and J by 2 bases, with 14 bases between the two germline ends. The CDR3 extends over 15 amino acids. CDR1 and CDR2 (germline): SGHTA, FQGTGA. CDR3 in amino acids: CASSPGEGITDTQYF. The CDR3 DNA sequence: TGTGCCAGCAGCCCTGGCGAAGGGATCACAGATACGCAGTATTTT.

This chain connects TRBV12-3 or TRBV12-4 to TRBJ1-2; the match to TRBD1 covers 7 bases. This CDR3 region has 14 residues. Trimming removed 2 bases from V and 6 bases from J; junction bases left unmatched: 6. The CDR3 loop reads CASSLMAGGHGYTF. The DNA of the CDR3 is TGTGCCAGCAGTTTAATGGCAGGGGGTCATGGCTACACCTTC.

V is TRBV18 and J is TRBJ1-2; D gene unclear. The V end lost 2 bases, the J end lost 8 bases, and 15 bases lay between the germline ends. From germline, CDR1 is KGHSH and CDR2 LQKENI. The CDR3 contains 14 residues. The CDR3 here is CASSPSDTRSGYTF. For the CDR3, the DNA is TGTGCCAGCTCACCAAGTGACACGCGATCAGGCTACACCTTC.

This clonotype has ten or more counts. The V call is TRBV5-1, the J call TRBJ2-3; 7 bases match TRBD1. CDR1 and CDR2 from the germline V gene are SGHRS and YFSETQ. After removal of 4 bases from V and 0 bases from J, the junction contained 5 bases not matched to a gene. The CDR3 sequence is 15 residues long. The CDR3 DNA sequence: TGCGCCAGCAGCACGGGGACAGTAAGCACAGATACGCAGTATTTT. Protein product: CASSTGTVSTDTQYF.

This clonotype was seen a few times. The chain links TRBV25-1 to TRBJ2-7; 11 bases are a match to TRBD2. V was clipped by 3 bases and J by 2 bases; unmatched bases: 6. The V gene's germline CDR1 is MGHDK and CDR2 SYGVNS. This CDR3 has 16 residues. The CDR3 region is CASSDDTSGRTYEQYF. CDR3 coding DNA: TGTGCCAGCAGTGATGATACTAGCGGGAGAACCTACGAGCAGTACTTC.

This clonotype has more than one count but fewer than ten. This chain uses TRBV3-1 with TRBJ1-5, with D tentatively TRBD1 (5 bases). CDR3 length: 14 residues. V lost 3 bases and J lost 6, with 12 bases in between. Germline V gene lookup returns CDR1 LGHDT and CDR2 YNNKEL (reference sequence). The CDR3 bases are TGTGCCAGCAGCCAGGACAATGCTGGTCAGCCCCAGCATTTT. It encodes CASSQDNAGQPQHF.

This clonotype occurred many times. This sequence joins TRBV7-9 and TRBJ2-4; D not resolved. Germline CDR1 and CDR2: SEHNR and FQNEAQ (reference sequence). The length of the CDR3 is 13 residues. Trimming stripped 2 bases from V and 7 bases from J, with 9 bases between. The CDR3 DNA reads TGTGCCAGCAGCTTACTGTTGGGGAACATTCAGTACTTC. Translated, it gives CASSLLLGNIQYF.